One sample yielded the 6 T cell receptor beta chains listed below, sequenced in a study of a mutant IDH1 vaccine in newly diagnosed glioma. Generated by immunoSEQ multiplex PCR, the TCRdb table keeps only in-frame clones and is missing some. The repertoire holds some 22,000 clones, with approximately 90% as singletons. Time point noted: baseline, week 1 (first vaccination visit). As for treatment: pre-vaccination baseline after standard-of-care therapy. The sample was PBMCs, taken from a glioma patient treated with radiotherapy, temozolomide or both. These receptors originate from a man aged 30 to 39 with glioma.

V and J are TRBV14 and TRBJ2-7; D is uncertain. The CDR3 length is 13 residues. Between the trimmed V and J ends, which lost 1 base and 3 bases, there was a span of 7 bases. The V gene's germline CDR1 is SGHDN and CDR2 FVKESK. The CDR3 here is CASSQVGRYEQYF. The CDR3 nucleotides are TGTGCCAGCAGCCAAGTGGGCCGCTACGAGCAGTACTTC.

In nucleotides, the CDR3 is TGTGCCAGCAGTTATCTGGGACAGGACCTCTACGAGCAGTACTTC. This codes for CASSYLGQDLYEQYF. J is TRBJ2-7 and V is TRBV6-5; 8 nucleotides align to TRBD1. CDR1 is MNHEY, CDR2 SVGAGI, per germline. Trimming at V came to 3 bases and at J to 3 bases, leaving 7 bases not matched to a gene. The CDR3 runs 15 residues.

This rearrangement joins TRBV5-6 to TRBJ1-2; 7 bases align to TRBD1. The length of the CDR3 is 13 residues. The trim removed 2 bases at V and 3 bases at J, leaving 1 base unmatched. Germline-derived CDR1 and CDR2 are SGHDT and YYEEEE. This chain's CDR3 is CASSFDRDYGYTF. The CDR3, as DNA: TGTGCCAGCAGCTTTGACAGGGACTATGGCTACACCTTC.

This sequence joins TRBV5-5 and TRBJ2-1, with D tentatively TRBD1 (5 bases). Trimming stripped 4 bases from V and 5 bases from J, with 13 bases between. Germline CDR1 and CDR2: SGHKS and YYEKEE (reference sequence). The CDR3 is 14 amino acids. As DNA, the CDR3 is TGTGCCAGCAGCGGAAGGACAACCAACAATGAGCAGTTCTTC. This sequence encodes CASSGRTTNNEQFF. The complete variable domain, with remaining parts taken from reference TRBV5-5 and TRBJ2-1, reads DAGVTQSPTHLIKTRGQQVTLRCSPISGHKSVSWYQQVLGQGPQFIFQYYEKEERGRGNFPDRFSARQFPNYSSELNVNALLLGDSALYLCASSGRTTNNEQFFGPGTRLTVL.

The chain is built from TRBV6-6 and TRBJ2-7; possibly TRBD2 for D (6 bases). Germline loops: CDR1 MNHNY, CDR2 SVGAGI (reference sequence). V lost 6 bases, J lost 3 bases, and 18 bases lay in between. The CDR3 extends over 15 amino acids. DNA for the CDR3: TGTGCCAGCAGCCCTCTCGGAGGGACGATCTACGAGCAGTACTTC. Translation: CASSPLGGTIYEQYF.

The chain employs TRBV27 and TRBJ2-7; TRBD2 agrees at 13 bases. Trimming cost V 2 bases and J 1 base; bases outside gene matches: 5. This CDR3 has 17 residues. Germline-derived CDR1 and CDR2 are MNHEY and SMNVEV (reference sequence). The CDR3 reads CASSLRLAGGPSYEQYF. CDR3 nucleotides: TGTGCCAGCAGTTTACGACTAGCGGGAGGCCCATCCTACGAGCAGTACTTC.